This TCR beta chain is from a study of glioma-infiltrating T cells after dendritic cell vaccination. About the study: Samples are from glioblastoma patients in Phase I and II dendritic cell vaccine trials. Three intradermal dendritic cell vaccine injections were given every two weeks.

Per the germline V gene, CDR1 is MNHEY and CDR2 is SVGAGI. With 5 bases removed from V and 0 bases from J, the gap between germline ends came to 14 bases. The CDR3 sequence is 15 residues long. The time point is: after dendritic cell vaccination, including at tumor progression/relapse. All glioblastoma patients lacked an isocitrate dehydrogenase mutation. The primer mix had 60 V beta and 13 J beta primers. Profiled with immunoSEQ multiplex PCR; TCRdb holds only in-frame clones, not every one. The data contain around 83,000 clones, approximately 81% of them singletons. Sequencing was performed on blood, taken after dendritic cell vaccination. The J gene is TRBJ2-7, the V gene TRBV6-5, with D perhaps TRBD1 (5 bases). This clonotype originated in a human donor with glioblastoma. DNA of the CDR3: TGTGCCAGCAGTCTGGACACCTTAAGCTCCTACGAGCAGTACTTC. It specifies CASSLDTLSSYEQYF.